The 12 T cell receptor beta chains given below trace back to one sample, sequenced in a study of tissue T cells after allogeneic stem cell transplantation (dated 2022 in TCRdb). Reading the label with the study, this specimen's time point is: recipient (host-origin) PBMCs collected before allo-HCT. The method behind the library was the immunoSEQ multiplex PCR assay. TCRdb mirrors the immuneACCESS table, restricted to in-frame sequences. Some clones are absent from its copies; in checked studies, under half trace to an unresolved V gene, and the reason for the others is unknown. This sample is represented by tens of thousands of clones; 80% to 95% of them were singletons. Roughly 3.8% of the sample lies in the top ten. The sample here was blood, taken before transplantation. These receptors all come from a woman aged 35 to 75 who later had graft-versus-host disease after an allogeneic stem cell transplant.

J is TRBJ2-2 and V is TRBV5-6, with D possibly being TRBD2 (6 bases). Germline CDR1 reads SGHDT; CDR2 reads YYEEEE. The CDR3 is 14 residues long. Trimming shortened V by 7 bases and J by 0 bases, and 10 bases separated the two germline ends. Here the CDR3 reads CASWGGTNTGELFF. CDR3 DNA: TGTGCCAGCTGGGGCGGGACGAACACCGGGGAGCTGTTTTTT.

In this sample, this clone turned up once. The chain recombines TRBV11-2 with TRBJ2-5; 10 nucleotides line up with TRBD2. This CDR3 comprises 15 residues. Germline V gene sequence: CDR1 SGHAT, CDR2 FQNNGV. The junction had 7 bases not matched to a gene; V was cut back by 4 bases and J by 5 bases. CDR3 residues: CASSYPSGRGETQYF. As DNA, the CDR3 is TGTGCCAGCAGCTACCCTAGCGGGAGAGGGGAGACCCAGTACTTC.

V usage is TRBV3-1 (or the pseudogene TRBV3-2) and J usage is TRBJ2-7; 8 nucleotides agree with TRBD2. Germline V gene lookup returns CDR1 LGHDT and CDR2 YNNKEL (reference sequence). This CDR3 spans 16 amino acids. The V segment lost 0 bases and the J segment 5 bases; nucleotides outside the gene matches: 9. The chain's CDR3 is CASSQDWAGGNDEQYF. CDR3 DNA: TGTGCCAGCAGCCAAGATTGGGCGGGAGGCAACGACGAGCAGTACTTC.

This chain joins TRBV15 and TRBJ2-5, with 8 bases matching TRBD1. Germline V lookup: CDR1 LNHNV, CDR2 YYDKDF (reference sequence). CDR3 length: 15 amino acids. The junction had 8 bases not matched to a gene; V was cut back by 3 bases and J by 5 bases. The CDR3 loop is CATSSNQGAGETQYF. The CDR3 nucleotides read TGTGCCACCAGCAGCAACCAGGGGGCGGGGGAGACCCAGTACTTC. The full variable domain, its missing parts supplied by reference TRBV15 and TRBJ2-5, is DAMVIQNPRYQVTQFGKPVTLSCSQTLNHNVMYWYQQKSSQAPKLLFHYYDKDFNNEADTPDNFQSRRPNTSFCFLDIRSPGLGDTAMYLCATSSNQGAGETQYFGPGTRLLVL.

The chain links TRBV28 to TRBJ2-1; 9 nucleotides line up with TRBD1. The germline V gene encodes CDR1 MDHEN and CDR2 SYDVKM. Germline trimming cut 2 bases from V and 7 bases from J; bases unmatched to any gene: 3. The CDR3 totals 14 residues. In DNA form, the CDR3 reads TGTGCCAGCAGTTTAGGACAGGGGCTAAATGAGCAGTTCTTC. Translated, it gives CASSLGQGLNEQFF.

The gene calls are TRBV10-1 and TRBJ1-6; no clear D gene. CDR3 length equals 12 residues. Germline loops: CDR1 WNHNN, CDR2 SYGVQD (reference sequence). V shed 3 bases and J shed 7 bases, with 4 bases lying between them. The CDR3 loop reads CASSEGNSPLHF. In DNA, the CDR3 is TGCGCCAGCAGTGAAGGGAATTCACCCCTCCACTTT.

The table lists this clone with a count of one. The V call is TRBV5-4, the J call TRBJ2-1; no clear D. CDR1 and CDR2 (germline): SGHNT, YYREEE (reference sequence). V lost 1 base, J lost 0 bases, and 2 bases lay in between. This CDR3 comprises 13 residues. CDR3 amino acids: CASSLNSYNEQFF. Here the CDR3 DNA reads TGTGCCAGCAGCTTGAACTCCTACAATGAGCAGTTCTTC.

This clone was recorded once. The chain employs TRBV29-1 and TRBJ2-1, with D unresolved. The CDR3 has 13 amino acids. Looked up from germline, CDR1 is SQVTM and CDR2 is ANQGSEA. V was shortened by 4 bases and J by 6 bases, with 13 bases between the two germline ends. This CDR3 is CSVASRLSNEQFF. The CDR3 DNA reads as TGCAGCGTTGCCTCCCGGCTCTCCAATGAGCAGTTCTTC.

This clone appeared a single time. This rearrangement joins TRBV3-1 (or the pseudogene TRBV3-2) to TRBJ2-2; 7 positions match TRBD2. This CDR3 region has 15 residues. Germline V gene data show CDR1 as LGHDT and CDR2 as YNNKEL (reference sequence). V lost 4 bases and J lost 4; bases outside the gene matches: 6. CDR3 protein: CASSPRDYITGELFF. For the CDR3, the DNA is TGTGCCAGCAGCCCCCGGGACTACATCACCGGGGAGCTGTTTTTT.

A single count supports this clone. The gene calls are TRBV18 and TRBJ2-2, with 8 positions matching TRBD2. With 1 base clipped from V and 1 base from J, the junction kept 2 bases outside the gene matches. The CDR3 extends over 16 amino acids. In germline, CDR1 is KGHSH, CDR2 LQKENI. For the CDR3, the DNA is TGTGCCAGCTCACCACGCACTAGCGGGAACACCGGGGAGCTGTTTTTT. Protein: CASSPRTSGNTGELFF. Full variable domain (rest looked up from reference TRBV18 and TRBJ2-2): NAGVMQNPRHLVRRRGQEARLRCSPMKGHSHVYWYRQLPEEGLKFMVYLQKENIIDESGMPKERFSAEFPKEGPSILRIQQVVRGDSAAYFCASSPRTSGNTGELFFGEGSRLTVL.

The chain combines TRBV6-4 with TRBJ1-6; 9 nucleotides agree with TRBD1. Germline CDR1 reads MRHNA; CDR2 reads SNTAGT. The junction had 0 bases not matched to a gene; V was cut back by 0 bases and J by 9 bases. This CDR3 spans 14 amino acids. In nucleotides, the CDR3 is TGTGCCAGCAGTGACTCGACAGGGGGTTCACCCCTCCACTTT. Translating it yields CASSDSTGGSPLHF.

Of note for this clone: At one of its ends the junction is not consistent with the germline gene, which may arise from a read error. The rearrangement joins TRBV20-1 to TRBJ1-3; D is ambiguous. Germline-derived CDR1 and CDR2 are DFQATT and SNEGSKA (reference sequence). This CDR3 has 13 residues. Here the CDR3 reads CSSSPGNRNTIYF. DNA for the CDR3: TGCAGTTCTAGTCCGGGGAACCGAAACACCATATATTTT.